One T cell receptor (beta chain) is described in this entry. In this sample, this clonotype turned up a few times. Its target antigen remains unknown. Per-base qualities were not stored, and no clone one base away is much larger. Looking up the germline V gene (reference sequence) yields CDR1 MNHEY and CDR2 SMNVEV. The V end loses 4 bases and the J end loses 3 bases, and a stretch of 10 bases separates them. There are 14 amino acids in the CDR3, from cysteine to phenylalanine inclusive. The CDR3 DNA has 42 bases and is translated from base 1. The sample comes from a study of T-cell memory formation after mild COVID-19 (dated by TCRdb to the early 2020s). Describing the broader study: Most TCR sequence clusters were specific to one of the two donors. In a couple of donors, T-cell clones that expanded and contracted after mild COVID-19 were followed by sequencing TCRalpha and TCRbeta repertoires longitudinally. Two young, previously healthy adult volunteers made up the cohort, one male and one female. General study outcomes and caveats: The detection of some responding clones in pre-infection memory suggests that pre-existing cross-reactive memory T cells joined the SARS-CoV-2 response. SARS-CoV-2 specificity was not confirmed for the second-wave clones peaking on day 37. Balanced CD4/CD8 phenotypes were observed for clones contracting from day 15 to 85, whereas a bias towards CD4+ was observed for a second wave of clones expanding from day 15 to 37. Contracting CD4+ clones turned up mainly in the CM and EM memory subsets, whereas EMRA was where CD8+ clones were enriched. Only two mild cases were covered by the study, and larger cohorts that include severe cases with pre-infection samples were considered necessary.

Ficoll-Paque density gradient centrifugation was the method used to isolate PBMCs. The sequencing machine was an Illumina NovaSeq 6000. TCRalpha and TCRbeta cDNA libraries were built by 5'RACE with constant-segment primers, adding sample barcodes and unique molecular identifiers. Trizol reagent was used to extract RNA from every sample. Libraries were amplified in two PCR steps, with a second sample barcode and Illumina TruSeq adapters added in the second step. Sequencing of the libraries was done on an Illumina NovaSeq, producing 2 x 150 bp paired-end reads. The source study handled its data this way. With migec v1.2.7, reads were demultiplexed and then collapsed into UMI-guided consensus sequences. Using mixcr v2.1.11, the UMI consensuses were aligned to TRA and TRB V and J templates and assembled into clonotypes. Expanded or contracted clonotypes were those called significant by both edgeR and NoisET, with noise models trained on biological replicates. For edgeR calls, a false discovery rate-adjusted p below 0.01 and a log2 fold-change threshold of 1 were applied. As an exploratory analysis of dynamics, PCA with hierarchical clustering was applied to max-normalized trajectories of the 1000 most abundant clonotypes. The CD4 or CD8 phenotype of responding clones was assigned using the separately sequenced CD4+ and CD8+ repertoires. TCRdb reworked the public reads: Q25 trimming with fastp, MiXCR clone assembly, productive beta chains retained. Identical CDR3 protein sequences are pooled into one entry, listed with their most common genes and DNA. TCRdb assigned the V and J calls; the authors' analysis was not used. Counted in this sample were approximately 570,000 distinct CDR3 sequences; more than 15% of them appeared once. In total, the top ten clones hold around 12% of the sample.

The rearranged chain carries TRBV27 and TRBJ2-1; TRBD2 is a possible D gene, resting on 5 matching bases. This sequence originates from an adult woman who had mild COVID-19 (a few samples of this study predate the infection). The sample titles of this study are shuffled in the database, so cell type and time point are left out; the donor was told from shared clones. Sequenced input: PBMCs or a T cell subset sorted from them (not recorded which). The sequence in DNA is TGTGCCAGCAGTTCTACCGGGATCTACAATGAGCAGTTCTTC. The resulting protein is CASSSTGIYNEQFF.